The T cell receptor beta chain described here comes from a study of identical twins. This clonotype was seen ten or more times. The antigen remains undetermined. CDR1 is DFQATT and CDR2 is SNEGSKA in the germline V gene (reference sequence). The CDR3 is 11 residues long. The V end lost 7 bases, the J end lost 0 bases, and 6 bases lay between the germline ends. Study conclusions and caveats: Invariant T cells like MAIT and iNKT could partly confound the zero-insertion analyses. An excess of low generation probability was shown by twin-shared out-of-frame alpha sequences.

A universal primer site arose from template switching, and cDNA bore unique molecular identifiers. TCRdb independently ran MiXCR on the 5' RACE reads; one entry per CDR3 protein. The sample holds 550,000 to 800,000 distinct CDR3 sequences, 7% to 7.5% seen once. These data were also filed under a second study, of yellow fever vaccine responses in identical twins.

The V call is TRBV20-1, the J call TRBJ1-1; D is unresolved. This TCR derives from a woman in her late teens or twenties in good health. Material for sequencing was PBMCs. CDR3 residues: CSVDMNTEAFF. DNA of the CDR3: TGCAGTGTTGATATGAACACTGAAGCTTTCTTT.